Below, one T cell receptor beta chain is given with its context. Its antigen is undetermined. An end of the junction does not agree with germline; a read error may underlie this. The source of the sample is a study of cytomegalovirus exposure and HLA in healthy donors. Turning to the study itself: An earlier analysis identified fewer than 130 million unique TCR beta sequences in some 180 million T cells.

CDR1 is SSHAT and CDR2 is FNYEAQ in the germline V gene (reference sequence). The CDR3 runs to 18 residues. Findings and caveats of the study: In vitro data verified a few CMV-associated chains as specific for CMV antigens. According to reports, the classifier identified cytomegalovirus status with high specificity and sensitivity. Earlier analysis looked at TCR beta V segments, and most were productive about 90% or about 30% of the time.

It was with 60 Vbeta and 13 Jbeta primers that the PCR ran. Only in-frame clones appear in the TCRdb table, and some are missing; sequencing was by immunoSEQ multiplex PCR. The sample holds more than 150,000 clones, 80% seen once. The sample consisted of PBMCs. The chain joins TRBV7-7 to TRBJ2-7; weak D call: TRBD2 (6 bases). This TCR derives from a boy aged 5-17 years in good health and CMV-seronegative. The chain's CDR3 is CASSCTPHRGRAGNEQYF. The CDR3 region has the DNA TGTGCTAGCAGCTGTACTCCCCACCGGGGCAGGGCGGGAAACGAGCAGTACTTC.